This TCR beta chain was profiled in a study of T cell repertoires in cytomegalovirus infection (dated by TCRdb to between 2018 and 2021). At the level of the whole study: Donor HLA type was relevant to the analysis, as public TCR beta signatures indicated carriage of CMV infection together with the matching HLA type. What the research found in general, with its limitations: In the ex vivo response, HLA-C-restricted CMV-specific TCR beta clonotypes were dominant, and in two of eight donors the single most frequent clonotype came from this HLA-C-restricted group. In both this cohort and an independent roughly 400-donor cohort, the cumulative frequency of public TCR beta family members distinguished carriers of CMV infection plus the relevant HLA type.

CDR1 and CDR2 were assigned from the germline V gene as MDHEN and SYDVKM. From the cysteine through the phenylalanine, the CDR3 covers 13 amino acids. Just the 39-base CDR3 DNA is kept, in frame starting at base 1. The trim is 5 bases for V and 4 bases for J, with a gap of 8 bases between the germline ends. Sequencing was carried out with an Illumina HiSeq 1500. The public reads were reanalyzed by TCRdb: fastp trimming at Q25, MiXCR alignment, in-frame beta chains only. Each record represents a unique CDR3 protein, reported with the most common genes and DNA among its rows. The sample records 250,000 to 300,000 distinct CDR3 sequences, roughly 9.1% of which are singletons. The ten largest make up around 15% of the sample. This clonotype has ten or more counts. Its cognate antigen has yet to be identified. Base qualities are not recorded, but no much larger clone differs from it by a single base.

The sequencing input was PBMCs. Recombination connected TRBV28 to TRBJ1-4; D gene: possibly TRBD1, on 5 matching bases. This receptor was taken from a human donor in good health (CMV status not recorded). Some clones in this sample may be carry-over from other donors' samples. CDR3 protein: CASSQGRNEKLFF. The sequenced DNA is TGTGCCAGCAGTCAGGGACGTAATGAAAAACTGTTTTTT.